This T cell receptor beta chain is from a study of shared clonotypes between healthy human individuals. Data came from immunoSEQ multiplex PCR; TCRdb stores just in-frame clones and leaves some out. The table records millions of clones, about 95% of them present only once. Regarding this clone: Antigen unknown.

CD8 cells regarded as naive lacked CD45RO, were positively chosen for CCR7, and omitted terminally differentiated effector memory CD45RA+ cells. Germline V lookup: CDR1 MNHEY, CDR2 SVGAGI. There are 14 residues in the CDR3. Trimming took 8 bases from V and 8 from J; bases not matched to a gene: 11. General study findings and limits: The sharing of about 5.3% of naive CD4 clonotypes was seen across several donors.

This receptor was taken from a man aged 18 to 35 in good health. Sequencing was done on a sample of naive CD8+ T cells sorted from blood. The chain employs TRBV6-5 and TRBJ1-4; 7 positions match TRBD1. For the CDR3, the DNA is TGTGCCAGCTCAATAGGGGGCGCGGTCGAAAAACTGTTTTTT. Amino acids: CASSIGGAVEKLFF.